This entry describes one T cell receptor beta chain. These data originate in a study of PD-1 blockade in classical Hodgkin lymphoma. Profiled with immunoSEQ multiplex PCR; TCRdb holds only in-frame clones, not every one. This table has 15,000 to 20,000 clones, 75% to 90% appearing once. Exposure to brentuximab vedotin varied, and each patient had relapsed following autologous stem cell transplantation. Sequencing used peripheral blood mononuclear cells (PBMCs), obtained at baseline. The TCR originated in a human donor with classical Hodgkin lymphoma.

Here the CDR3 reads CASSPLGRSPVGYTF. CDR3 bases: TGTGCCAGCAGCCCCTTAGGACGGTCACCGGTGGGCTACACCTTC. The chain joins TRBV21-1 to TRBJ1-2. TRBV21-1 is a documented pseudogene. The CDR3 is 15 amino acids.